This TCR beta chain is drawn from a study of blood T cells in healthy people across ages. A few counts support this clonotype. The second PCR ran roughly 7 to 12 cycles with a sample-barcoded 5' primer and J-beta primers. Each CDR3 protein is one row after TCRdb ran MiXCR on the 5' RACE reads. The sample consists of approximately 800,000 distinct CDR3 sequences, roughly 50% of them appearing once. This CDR3 is 12 amino acids long. The germline V gene encodes CDR1 DFQATT and CDR2 SNEGSKA (reference sequence). The source material was blood. This TCR was recovered from a young man in good health. The rearrangement links TRBV20-1 to TRBJ2-5, with 7 bases that match TRBD1. The CDR3 sequence: CSGDRESETQYF. The CDR3 nucleotides read TGCAGCGGAGACAGGGAATCAGAGACCCAGTACTTC.